The entry below describes one T cell receptor beta chain. Its antigen is unknown. No base quality values were provided; no much bigger clone lies one nucleotide off. Deletion took 3 bases off V and 10 bases off J, with a span of 19 bases between the germline ends. There are 16 amino acids in the CDR3, from cysteine to phenylalanine inclusive. Here the CDR3 DNA is all that survives: 48 bases in frame from base 1. The germline V gene sets CDR1 to KGHSH and CDR2 to LQKENI. Library construction relied on the immunoSEQ multiplex PCR assay. The multiplex PCR relied on a mix of 60 forward primers for TCR Vbeta segments and 13 reverse primers for TCR Jbeta segments. The CDR3 region of rearranged TCR beta genes was amplified from genomic DNA by a multiplex PCR assay. On the Illumina HiSeq System, the amplified TCR beta libraries were sequenced as 87-base-pair reads. Under the source paper's analysis protocol: A later analysis counted tens of millions of unique TCR beta chains across the 640 or so repertoires, and roughly 11 million of these chains were shared by at least two donors. A nearest-neighbor algorithm error-corrected the raw reads and collapsed the reads into unique sequences, merging closely related sequences to remove PCR and sequencing errors. To assign V, D and J gene segments, CDR3 sequences were aligned to IMGT reference sequences. For a sequence to be retained, a match of at least six nucleotides to both a V gene segment and a J gene segment was required. A rearrangement was called productive if the CDR3 had no stop codons and remained in frame with V and J, and every other rearrangement was called non-productive. Following IMGT convention, CDR3 was defined as the stretch from the second conserved V-encoded cysteine up to the conserved J-encoded phenylalanine. The earlier analysis of 587 of the donors excluded sequences that lacked an unambiguous match to a single V gene segment. An earlier analysis of a few hundred of the donors called V segments functional above 56.7% productive rearrangements and segregating when the between-donor standard deviation exceeded 5%. A statistical classification framework was built to diagnose cytomegalovirus status from the catalog of TCR beta chain sequences. In a later analysis, TCR nucleotide sequences were compared against IMGT/GENE-DB human TR gene sequences so that V and J genes could be assigned. A later analysis assigned CDR3 sequences and most-parsimonious VDJ recombination scenarios with the TCRdist pipeline. In a later analysis, each TCR beta chain was defined by its CDR3 amino acid sequence together with its V-gene family, and reads lacking a unique V-gene family were excluded. A later analysis removed 600 or so highly shared, low-generation-probability nucleotide sequences to deal with suspected cross-contamination and a sequencing artifact. For each public chain, a later analysis derived a clonal expansion index from normalized ranks of inferred template counts within each repertoire. A later analysis computed generation probabilities with a VDJ recombination model fitted to out-of-frame rearrangements, and checked the results against IGoR. In a later analysis, TCR-TCR, TCR-HLA and TCR-CMV co-occurrence was scored with hypergeometric tests, and a repertoire-size bias correction was applied to TCR pairs. False discovery rates were estimated in a later analysis by permuting HLA or CMV assignments 20 times. In a later analysis, co-occurring TCRs were grouped using DBSCAN, with TCRdist sequence similarity added in when clustering inside HLA-allele-positive subsets. Repertoires with fewer than 30,000 or more than 120,000 public chains, plus five repertoires with anomalous nucleotide sharing, were excluded from co-occurrence clustering. TCRdb carries this immuneACCESS record with in-frame sequences only. Its versions omit some clonotypes, under half of them owing to an unresolved V gene in the studies checked, with the rest unexplained. From that table come the V and J calls and clone size; the DNA was used to work out D and trimming. This sample gives some 90,000 clones in total; over 75% of them show up just once. The ten biggest clones cover about 4.4% of the sample.

This record belongs to a study of cytomegalovirus exposure and HLA in healthy donors (dated by TCRdb to 2016 to 2017). Study-wide context: In an earlier analysis of around 540 of the donors, less than 350 Gb of sequence data and some 100 million unique TCR beta sequences from about 179 million T cells were reported. Alongside the repertoire data, information on donor age, sex, ethnicity and CMV serostatus was compiled. Rather than drawing on any new phenotypic data, the later analysis identified candidate immune exposures from TCR beta sequences and the way those sequences occurred across donors. An earlier analysis of approximately 500 of the donors applied high-throughput TCR beta sequencing to assess whether each TCR beta V gene segment acted as functional or pseudogenic. Every discovery cohort repertoire had been produced on one sequencing platform. Approximately 300 gigabases of sequencing data and 70 million to 100 million unique TCR sequences made up an early release that covered nearly 650 HLA-typed donors. To predict cytomegalovirus infection status, the study brought together high-throughput TCR immunosequencing, statistical association of individual TCRs with disease status, and machine learning. A later genetic analysis took genome-wide SNP genotypes for about 60% of the roughly 670 donors and used that subset as a discovery cohort. The study aimed to test whether signatures of past pathogen exposure could be identified by cataloging public T cell receptors. Because of strong linkage in the cohort, roughly five DR-DQ haplotypes were treated as single units for association and clustering. Among about 390 genotyped donors of the cohort, an average of around 240,000 unique TCR beta nucleotide sequences were sequenced per donor, around a sixth of them non-productive. A separate validation cohort of 100 to 150 different subjects was used in addition to the roughly 700-subject first cohort. HLA typing covered class I and class II loci at four-digit resolution. The number of donors typed differed by locus, with about 620-630 for A, B, C, DRB1 and DQB1, roughly 520 for DQA1, over 600 for DPA1, and some 440 for DPB1. To study patterns of TCR occurrence, a later analysis re-analyzed previously published TCR beta repertoires from several hundred donors and added high-resolution HLA genotyping. The study profiled the T cell repertoires of around 700 subjects by immunosequencing and related them to cytomegalovirus serostatus. Of the roughly 400 genotyped donors, roughly 80% were placed in the genetic ancestry cluster associated with self-reported Caucasian donors.

What the research found in general, with its limitations: Because the 87-base-pair reads could not distinguish some IMGT-functional V segments, including TRBV6-2 and TRBV6-3, those segments were excluded. A further reported finding was that TCR beta sequences accurately predicted the HLA-A and HLA-B alleles for most subjects in the first cohort. The study gave a list of 150 to 200 TCR beta chains associated with cytomegalovirus. Cytomegalovirus status was reported to be diagnosed by the classifier with high specificity and sensitivity in both the original and validation cohorts. In a later analysis, HLA-associated TCR beta chains showed more clonal expansion and lower generation probabilities than non-associated chains that were equally common. Broadly in line with IMGT annotations, most TCR beta V segments showed up in productive rearrangements about 87% or about 30% of the time in an earlier analysis of around 600 of the donors. A later analysis found that TCR association rates varied across HLA loci, with DRB1 alleles showing the most associated TCRs and HLA-C alleles the fewest. Because some donors lacked HLA typing at each locus, the association tests relied only on the typed subset. In vitro tests confirmed that a few of the cytomegalovirus-associated TCR beta chains recognize cytomegalovirus antigens. When HLA alleles, especially DR and DQ, strongly co-occurred, TCR associations were difficult to assign to individual alleles. Presence/absence analyses assumed roughly uniform sequencing depth across donors, an assumption that may not hold. The authors suggested that the approach could potentially be extended to other disease states and immunological phenotypes. A later genetic analysis associated a missense DCLRE1C variant with V-gene and J-gene trimming of TCR beta chains, and an independent cohort replicated the association. According to a later genetic analysis, donors in an Asian-associated ancestry cluster had fewer N-insertions in productive TCRs than the approximately 670-donor mean. This cohort had only TCR beta chains sequenced, and the lack of alpha or paired-chain data limited which features could be detected. The only immune exposure information available for the cohort was CMV serostatus. Linkage disequilibrium might explain the correlated functional status among segregating V segments, but an unknown experimental factor could not be ruled out. About 15 rarely observed V segments, including chromosome 9 orphons, were excluded from the earlier analysis of 550 to 700 of the donors because counts were too low. The sequencing pipeline was judged likely to have produced a cluster of highly shared sequence variants as a technical artifact. In a later analysis, over 15,000 TCR beta sequences were associated with specific HLA alleles at a false discovery rate of 0.05. According to a later analysis, parvovirus B19, influenza, CMV and Epstein-Barr virus appeared linked to several top co-occurrence clusters. While some public TCRs were present in many individuals, most TCR sequences turned up only very rarely across donors. Most CMV-associated TCR beta chains appeared to be HLA-restricted in a later analysis, and the HLA associations seemed to be driven largely by CMV exposure.

In total, approximately 610 healthy bone marrow donors made up the cohort. Cohort members were all nominally healthy when sampled, although unrecorded immune exposures were likely present. The donor tested CMV seropositive, placing the donor among the 250 to 300 seropositive members of the cohort. Every donor gave a peripheral blood sample, and the peripheral blood mononuclear cells from that sample were used for TCR beta sequencing. Genomic DNA was extracted from the blood cell samples with the Qiagen DNeasy Blood Extraction Kit. The sequence joins TRBV18 to TRBJ1-6; a tentative D call is TRBD1 (5 bases match). This TCR was sampled from a male donor in good health and CMV-seropositive. Sequenced input: PBMCs. The sequenced DNA: TGTGCCAGCTCACCGGACGGGGCGGGGGTAAAGTCACCCCTCCACTTT. It encodes CASSPDGAGVKSPLHF.